This is a list of T cell receptor beta chains from one sample in a study of tumor-infiltrating lymphocytes in primary liver carcinoma. One entry per CDR3 protein results from TCRdb running MiXCR on the multiplex PCR reads. The sample has 300,000 to 400,000 distinct CDR3 sequences, 65% seen once. Sequenced material: peripheral blood. The receptors shown here come from a man aged 35 to 55 with primary liver carcinoma and hepatitis B virus infection. CDR3s include the opening cysteine and the closing phenylalanine or tryptophan. The D gene is left open where the match is weak. Clone sizes are given selectively: once, few, many, or a class where the clone is expanded.

-,TRBJ2-7,-,TRBV6-5,CVSSSRTTAGRPEQYF,TGTGTCAGCAGTTCCCGTACTACAGCTGGACGGCCCGAGCAGTACTTC
TRBD1,TRBJ1-1,many,TRBV12-3/TRBV12-4,CASSHRGGTEAFF,TGTGCCAGCAGTCACAGGGGAGGCACTGAAGCTTTCTTT
-,TRBJ2-5,medium-sized,TRBV11-2,CASSFTRETQYF,TGTGCCAGCAGCTTTACCCGGGAGACCCAGTACTTC
-,TRBJ2-3,-,TRBV6-5,CASSYWIGTYTQYF,TGTGCCAGCAGTTACTGGATCGGCACATATACGCAGTATTTT
-,TRBJ1-2,-,TRBV5-1,CASSFDKNYGYIF,TGCGCCAGCAGTTTTGACAAAAACTATGGCTACATCTTC
TRBD2,TRBJ2-1,many,TRBV11-2,CASSLAGASGRSEQFF,TGTGCCAGCAGCTTAGCGGGGGCTAGCGGGAGATCTGAGCAGTTCTTC
TRBD2,TRBJ2-2,many,TRBV4-2,CASSPTSGMNTGELFF,TGTGCCAGCAGCCCGACTAGCGGGATGAACACCGGGGAGCTGTTTTTT
-,TRBJ1-2,many,TRBV6-2/TRBV6-3,CASSYTPISSTGGYGYTF,TGTGCCAGCAGTTACACCCCGATTTCTTCGACCGGAGGCTATGGCTACACCTTC
-,TRBJ2-1,-,TRBV7-8,CTSSLSARAGSYNEQFF,TGTACCAGCAGCTTATCCGCGAGGGCAGGCTCCTACAATGAGCAGTTCTTC
-,TRBJ2-2,-,TRBV11-2,CASSLEPITGGLFF,TGTGCCAGCAGCTTAGAGCCTATCACCGGGGGGCTGTTTTTT
-,TRBJ1-1,-,TRBV28,CATRETEAFF,TGTGCCACCAGGGAAACTGAAGCTTTCTTT
-,TRBJ2-3,-,TRBV4-2,CVSSPLGSQFTDTQYF,TGTGTCAGCAGCCCCTTGGGTTCCCAATTCACAGATACGCAGTATTTT
-,TRBJ1-2,few,TRBV25-1,CASSVSSRQSGLANYGYTF,TGTGCCAGCAGCGTTTCCAGTCGGCAGTCAGGGCTAGCTAACTATGGCTACACCTTC
TRBD2,TRBJ2-3,many,TRBV29-1,CSVDGGRVSASFPEYF,TGCAGCGTTGACGGAGGGAGGGTCTCGGCGAGCTTCCCGGAGTATTTT
-,TRBJ2-1,-,TRBV11-2,CASSFPTSRSSYNEQFF,TGTGCGAGCAGCTTTCCTACTAGCCGAAGCTCCTACAATGAGCAGTTCTTC
-,TRBJ2-1,-,TRBV12-3/TRBV12-4,CASSFQQEGLHEQFF,TGTGCCAGCAGTTTCCAGCAGGAGGGCCTACATGAGCAGTTCTTC
-,TRBJ2-1,-,TRBV7-9,CASSSEKGTYRLDVQFF,TGTGCCAGCAGCTCAGAAAAAGGGACTTACCGTTTGGATGTGCAGTTCTTC
-,TRBJ1-4,-,TRBV28,CASNLEESNEKLLF,TGTGCCAGCAACCTGGAGGAGTCTAATGAAAAACTGTTGTTT
TRBD2,TRBJ2-3,-,TRBV11-2,CASSLLAGRTDTLYF,TGCGCCAGCAGCTTACTAGCGGGACGCACAGATACGCTGTATTTT
-,TRBJ1-2,-,TRBV5-4,CASSLEPAPGLYGYTF,TGTGCCAGCAGCTTGGAGCCGGCCCCAGGGCTCTATGGCTACACCTTC
-,TRBJ2-2,-,TRBV11-2,CASSLEGTSMGELFF,TGTGCCAGCAGCTTAGAGGGCACCTCTATGGGCGAGCTATTTTTT
-,TRBJ2-3,-,TRBV5-4,CASSSGTTTDTQYF,TGTGCCAGCAGCTCCGGGACCACCACAGATACGCAGTATTTT
-,TRBJ2-7,-,TRBV4-3,CVSSQIAQSSYEQYF,TGCGTCAGCAGCCAGATAGCGCAGAGCTCCTACGAGCAGTACTTC
TRBD1,TRBJ1-5,-,TRBV20-1,CSARAGQGVNQPQHF,TGCAGTGCTAGAGCGGGACAGGGGGTTAATCAGCCCCAGCATTTT
TRBD2,TRBJ2-2,-,TRBV29-1,CSVEKDGSGRAGELFF,TGCAGCGTTGAGAAAGACGGTAGCGGGAGGGCCGGGGAGTTGTTTTTT
TRBD2,TRBJ2-1,-,TRBV6-8,CASSYGTSGRSNNEQFF,TGTGCCAGCAGTTACGGGACTAGCGGGAGGTCGAACAATGAGCAGTTCTTC
-,TRBJ2-3,-,TRBV6-6,CANSRSIDTQYF,TGTGCCAACTCACGGAGCATAGATACGCAGTATTTT
-,TRBJ1-4,-,TRBV6-1,CVSLQGSTNEKLFF,TGTGTCAGCCTACAGGGCTCAACTAATGAAAAACTGTTTTTT
-,TRBJ2-5,many,TRBV4-1,CASSQRPIQETQYF,TGCGCCAGCAGCCAACGGCCTATCCAAGAGACCCAGTACTTC
-,TRBJ2-2,-,TRBV5-6,CASAKQGGTGELFF,TGTGCCAGCGCAAAGCAGGGTGGCACCGGGGAGCTGTTTTTT
TRBD1,TRBJ2-3,-,TRBV11-2,CGSSSRTGGNDTQYF,TGTGGCAGCAGCTCCAGGACAGGGGGCAACGATACGCAGTATTTT
TRBD2,TRBJ2-1,-,TRBV5-6,CASSWTGLEYNEQFF,TGTGCCAGTAGCTGGACGGGACTAGAGTACAATGAGCAGTTCTTC
-,TRBJ2-2,-,TRBV30,CAWSPLHAGELVF,TGTGCCTGGAGTCCTCTCCACGCCGGGGAGCTGGTTTTT
-,TRBJ1-3,-,TRBV11-2,CASSLNAVSGDTIYF,TGTGCCAGCAGCCTGAATGCGGTCTCTGGAGACACCATATATTTT
-,TRBJ1-2,-,TRBV5-1,CTSSLWGSDGYTF,TGCACCAGCAGCTTGTGGGGCTCTGATGGCTACACCTTC
-,TRBJ2-7,-,TRBV5-1,CASSRGSSYEQYF,TGCGCCAGCAGCAGGGGGAGCTCCTACGAGCAGTACTTC
-,TRBJ2-7,-,TRBV11-1,CVSSLWQGNGELYF,TGTGTCAGCAGCCTGTGGCAGGGTAACGGCGAGCTGTACTTC
TRBD1,TRBJ2-7,-,TRBV11-2,CASSPQGESPQYF,TGTGCCAGCAGCCCCCAGGGGGAAAGCCCGCAGTACTTC
TRBD1,TRBJ2-7,few,TRBV12-3/TRBV12-4,CASSLIQGAAEQYF,TGTGCCAGCAGTTTAATCCAGGGGGCCGCCGAGCAGTACTTC
-,TRBJ2-4,-,TRBV5-4,CVSSSRDGDIQYF,TGTGTCAGCAGCTCCAGGGACGGGGACATTCAGTACTTC
-,TRBJ2-1,-,TRBV4-1,CASSRKEAAASYNGQFF,TGCGCCAGCAGCCGCAAAGAGGCGGCAGCTTCCTACAATGGGCAGTTCTTC
-,TRBJ2-1,many,TRBV12-3/TRBV12-4,CASSDNRWIASYNEQFF,TGTGCCAGCAGTGACAACCGGTGGATAGCGTCCTACAATGAGCAGTTCTTC
-,TRBJ2-5,-,TRBV6-5,CASSNSWDVQETQYF,TGTGCCAGCAGTAACAGCTGGGATGTACAAGAGACCCAGTACTTC
TRBD2,TRBJ2-7,-,TRBV6-5,CASGLTPGLAGDEQYF,TGTGCCAGCGGTCTGACTCCGGGACTAGCGGGAGATGAGCAGTACTTC
-,TRBJ2-7,many,TRBV4-2,CASSPRGGADSYEQYF,TGTGCCAGCAGCCCAAGAGGTGGAGCCGACTCCTACGAGCAGTACTTC
-,TRBJ1-2,many,TRBV10-3,CATHMGNNYGYTF,TGTGCCACCCATATGGGGAATAACTATGGCTACACCTTC
-,TRBJ1-1,few,TRBV29-1,CSVARSWGDTEAFF,TGCAGCGTGGCTCGGAGTTGGGGGGACACTGAAGCTTTCTTT
-,TRBJ1-5,few,TRBV6-1,CASSEAGGSSNQPQHF,TGTGCCAGCAGTGAAGCCGGGGGTTCGAGCAATCAGCCCCAGCATTTT
-,TRBJ1-4,few,TRBV5-1,CASSLEAFRTNEKLFF,TGCGCCAGCAGCTTGGAGGCGTTTCGGACTAATGAAAAACTGTTTTTT
-,TRBJ1-2,-,TRBV29-1,CSVDGSGSNYGYTF,TGCAGCGTTGATGGTTCAGGGAGTAACTATGGCTACACCTTC
TRBD1,TRBJ1-1,-,TRBV14,CACSHRTGTGGTEAFF,TGTGCCTGCAGCCATAGAACCGGGACAGGGGGCACTGAAGCTTTCTTT
-,TRBJ2-7,-,TRBV5-4,CASSLEPRGAWERYF,TGTGCCAGCAGCTTGGAGCCCCGCGGGGCCTGGGAGCGGTACTTC
TRBD1,TRBJ2-7,-,TRBV7-9,CTSSFVGTEGYEQYF,TGTACCAGCAGCTTTGTTGGGACAGAGGGCTACGAGCAGTACTTC
-,TRBJ2-7,-,TRBV13,CASSSRGRAYEQYF,TGTGCCAGCAGCTCCAGGGGGAGGGCCTACGAGCAGTACTTC
-,TRBJ1-1,once,TRBV19,CASGGTEAFF,TGTGCCAGTGGCGGGACTGAAGCTTTCTTT
TRBD1,TRBJ2-5,-,TRBV12-3/TRBV12-4,CASSYPGTAQETQYF,TGTGCCAGCAGTTACCCCGGGACAGCTCAAGAGACCCAGTACTTC
-,TRBJ2-2,-,TRBV11-3,CASSSDSGTGGLFF,TGTGCCAGCAGCTCTGATTCTGGCACTGGGGGGCTGTTTTTT
-,TRBJ2-7,few,TRBV14,CASSPLGIYEQYF,TGTGCCAGCAGCCCTTTGGGGATCTACGAGCAGTACTTC
-,TRBJ1-6,-,TRBV28,CVSSLWPGTGEFNSPLHF,TGTGTCAGCAGTTTATGGCCTGGGACGGGGGAATTTAATTCACCCCTCCACTTT
TRBD1,TRBJ2-7,-,TRBV6-6,CASSSDREFIREQYF,TGTGCCAGCAGTTCAGACAGGGAATTCATACGTGAGCAGTACTTC